A single sample is the source of the 9 T cell receptor beta chains below, sequenced in a study of T cells after yellow fever vaccination. Using its own MiXCR run on the 5' RACE reads, TCRdb lists one record per CDR3 protein. This sample carries about 580,000 distinct CDR3 sequences, about a sixth of them seen once, and the ten largest clones take roughly 17%. The specimen was PBMCs, collected less than 6 days after the first yellow fever vaccination. These receptor sequences come from a man aged 18 to 29 who received the YFV17D yellow fever vaccine.

The rearrangement links TRBV28 to TRBJ1-2; 7 bases align to TRBD1. Germline V gene lookup returns CDR1 MDHEN and CDR2 SYDVKM. J was trimmed by 3 bases and V by 5 bases; bases with no gene match: 6. CDR3 size: 14 residues. The CDR3 bases are TGTGCCAGCAGTGTAAGGACAGGCCACTATGGCTACACCTTC. It codes for CASSVRTGHYGYTF.

The chain employs TRBV7-9 and TRBJ2-3, with TRBD1 matching over 10 bases. Germline lookup yields CDR1 SEHNR and CDR2 FQNEAQ (reference sequence). The CDR3 sequence is 16 residues long. Losses at the gene ends were 7 bases for V and 8 bases for J; bases not matched to a gene: 15. The CDR3 sequence is CASTTRSGQGRGTQYF. For the CDR3, the DNA is TGTGCCAGCACCACTAGGTCGGGACAGGGGCGAGGTACGCAGTATTTT.

This clonotype came up a few times. The V and J genes are TRBV7-6 and TRBJ2-1, with 9 positions matching TRBD2. Germline values: CDR1 SGHVS, CDR2 FNYEAQ. J lost 13 bases, V lost 4 bases, and 5 bases had no gene match. The CDR3 sequence is 12 residues long. The DNA for the CDR3 is TGTGCCAGCAGCTCTAGCGGGGCCTTACAGTTCTTC. Amino acid sequence: CASSSSGALQFF. Variable domain in full (rest from reference TRBV7-6 and TRBJ2-1): GAGVSQSPRYKVTKRGQDVALRCDPISGHVSLYWYRQALGQGPEFLTYFNYEAQQDKSGLPNDRFSAERPEGSISTLTIQRTEQRDSAMYRCASSSSGALQFFGPGTRLTVL.

This chain connects TRBV7-2 to TRBJ1-6; D remains unclear. Germline values: CDR1 SGHTA, CDR2 FQGNSA. Trimming left V 5 bases short and J 8 bases short, with 16 bases between. The CDR3 spans 15 residues. The CDR3 DNA is TGTGCCAGCAGCCTCCGGGCGCCGCCGGATTCACCCCTCCACTTT. This gives the protein CASSLRAPPDSPLHF.

This chain connects TRBV5-1 to TRBJ2-3; D call uncertain. Germline-derived CDR1 and CDR2 are SGHRS and YFSETQ. V was clipped by 9 bases and J by 2 bases, with 10 bases between them. This CDR3 comprises 12 residues. CDR3 in DNA: TGCGCCACCACTTCGGACACAGATACGCAGTATTTT. Residues: CATTSDTDTQYF.

The gene calls are TRBV5-5 and TRBJ1-1; 11 nucleotides match TRBD1. The germline V gene has CDR1 SGHKS and CDR2 YYEKEE (reference sequence). V shed 4 bases, J shed 3 bases, and the junction held 2 bases outside the gene matches. The CDR3 extends over 14 amino acids. In nucleotides, the CDR3 is TGTGCCAGCAGCGGGACAGGGGGGGACACTGAAGCTTTCTTT. Its translation: CASSGTGGDTEAFF.

This clonotype occurred a few times. The chain combines TRBV7-6 with TRBJ2-3, with D perhaps assigned TRBD1 or TRBD2 (5 bases each). V shed 3 bases and J shed 1 base, with 8 bases lying between them. Per the germline V gene, CDR1 is SGHVS and CDR2 is FNYEAQ. CDR3 length equals 14 residues. The CDR3 DNA reads as TGTGCCAGCAGCTTCGGGGACGGCACAGATACGCAGTATTTT. This encodes CASSFGDGTDTQYF.

This clonotype was recorded a few times. The chain has TRBV12-3 or TRBV12-4 and TRBJ1-2, with 8 bases matching TRBD1. Germline trimming cut 1 base from V and 6 bases from J; bases unmatched to any gene: 4. This CDR3 contains 14 residues. In DNA, the CDR3 is TGTGCCAGCAGTTTAGTGACAGGGGTCCATGGCTACACCTTC. This sequence encodes CASSLVTGVHGYTF.

In its sample, this clonotype was seen a few times. The V and J genes are TRBV5-1 and TRBJ1-1; the D gene is possibly TRBD1 (6 bases). Germline V gene sequence: CDR1 SGHRS, CDR2 YFSETQ. The V end was cut by 0 bases, the J end by 0 bases, with 12 bases between. The CDR3 is 16 amino acids. CDR3 in DNA: TGCGCCAGCAGCTTGGTTGCAGGGGTTATGAACACTGAAGCTTTCTTT. Translation gives CASSLVAGVMNTEAFF.